Here is one T cell receptor beta chain with its context. The junction departs from the called germline gene at one end, perhaps through a read error. The data stem from a study of tumor and adjacent non-tumor tissue in lung cancer. About the research overall: There were around 11 adenocarcinoma, a couple of squamous cell carcinoma and 1 small cell lung cancer cases. The patients, about nine men and roughly 5 women, were about 31 to 76 with stage I to III disease. Each sample yielded a few million productive TCRbeta reads on average.

The library came from three nested PCR rounds adapted from ARM-PCR protocols. TCRdb reprocessed the multiplex PCR reads via MiXCR and lists one record per CDR3 protein. In the table there are approximately 120,000 distinct CDR3 sequences, about 75% of which are singletons. The template was RNA from unsorted bulk tissue. Material: lung tumor tissue. The source of this sequence is a woman aged 55-70 years with non-small cell lung cancer.

Here the CDR3 DNA reads TGCGCCATCAGCCGGGAGCCGGGACAGGGGGGATCACTCCTCCACTTT. This translates into CAISREPGQGGSLLHF. V and J are TRBV4-1 and TRBJ1-6, with 11 bases identical to TRBD1. Germline values: CDR1 MGHRA, CDR2 YSYEKL. The CDR3 has 16 amino acids.